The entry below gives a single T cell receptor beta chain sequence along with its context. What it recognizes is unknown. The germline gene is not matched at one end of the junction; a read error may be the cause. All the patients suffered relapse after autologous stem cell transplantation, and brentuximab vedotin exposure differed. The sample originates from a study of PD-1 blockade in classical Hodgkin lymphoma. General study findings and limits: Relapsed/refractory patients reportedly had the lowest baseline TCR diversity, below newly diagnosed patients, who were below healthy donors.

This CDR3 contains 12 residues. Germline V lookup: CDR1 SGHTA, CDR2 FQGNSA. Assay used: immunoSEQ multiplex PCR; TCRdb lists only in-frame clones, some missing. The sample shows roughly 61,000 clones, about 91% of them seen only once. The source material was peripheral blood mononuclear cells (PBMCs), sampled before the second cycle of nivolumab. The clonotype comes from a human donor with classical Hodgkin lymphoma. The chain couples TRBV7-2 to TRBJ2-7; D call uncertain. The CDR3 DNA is TGTGCCAGCACCTTAGGTAGCAACGAGCAGTACTTC. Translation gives CASTLGSNEQYF.